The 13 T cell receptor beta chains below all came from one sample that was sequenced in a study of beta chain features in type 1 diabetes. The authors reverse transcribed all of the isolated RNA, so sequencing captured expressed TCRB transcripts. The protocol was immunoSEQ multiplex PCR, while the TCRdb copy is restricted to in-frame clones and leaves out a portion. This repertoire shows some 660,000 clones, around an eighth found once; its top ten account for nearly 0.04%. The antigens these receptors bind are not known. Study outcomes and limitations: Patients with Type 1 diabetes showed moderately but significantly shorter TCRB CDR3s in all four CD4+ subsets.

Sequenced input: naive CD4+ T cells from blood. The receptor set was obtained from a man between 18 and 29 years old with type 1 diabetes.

CDR3 residues: CAWSSQTGNSPLHF. The CDR3 coding sequence is TGTGCCTGGAGTTCCCAGACGGGTAATTCACCCCTCCACTTT. The J gene is TRBJ1-6, the V gene TRBV30; D remains unclear. Germline V gene data show CDR1 as GTSNPN and CDR2 as SVGIG (reference sequence). The CDR3 is 14 residues long. Trimming left V 2 bases short and J 6 bases short, with 11 bases between.

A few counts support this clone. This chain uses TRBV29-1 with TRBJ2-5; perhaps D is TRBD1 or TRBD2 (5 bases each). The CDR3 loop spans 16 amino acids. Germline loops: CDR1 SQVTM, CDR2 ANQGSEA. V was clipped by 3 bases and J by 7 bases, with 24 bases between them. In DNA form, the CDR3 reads TGCAGCGTTGAGTTTTATTTATCGCGGACCGGGGCGACCCAGTACTTC. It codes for CSVEFYLSRTGATQYF.

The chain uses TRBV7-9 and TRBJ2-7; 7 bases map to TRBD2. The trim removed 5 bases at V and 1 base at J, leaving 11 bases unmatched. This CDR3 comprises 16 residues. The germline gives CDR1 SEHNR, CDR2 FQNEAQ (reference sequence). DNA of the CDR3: TGTGCCAGCAGCCAAGAACTAGCGCAGATTTCCTACGAGCAGTACTTC. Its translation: CASSQELAQISYEQYF.

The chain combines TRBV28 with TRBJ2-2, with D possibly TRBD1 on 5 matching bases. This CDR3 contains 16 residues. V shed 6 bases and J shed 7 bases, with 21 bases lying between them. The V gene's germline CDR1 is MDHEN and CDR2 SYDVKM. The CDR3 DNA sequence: TGTGCCAGCAGATCTCCGGGCCAGGGAATTATCGGGGAGCTGTTTTTT. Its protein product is CASRSPGQGIIGELFF.

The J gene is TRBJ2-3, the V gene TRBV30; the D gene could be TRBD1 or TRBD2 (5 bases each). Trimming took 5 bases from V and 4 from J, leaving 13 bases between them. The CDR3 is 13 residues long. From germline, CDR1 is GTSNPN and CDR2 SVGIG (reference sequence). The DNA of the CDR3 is TGTGCCTGGGCTCGGGGCACGGCAGATACGCAGTATTTT. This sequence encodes CAWARGTADTQYF.

CDR3 in amino acids: CASSTDRGRTEAFF. The CDR3 nucleotides are TGCGCCAGCAGCACAGACAGGGGGCGAACTGAAGCTTTCTTT. V is TRBV5-1 and J is TRBJ1-1; 10 positions agree with TRBD1. The ends lost 4 bases at V and 5 bases at J; junction bases unmatched: 5. From germline, CDR1 is SGHRS and CDR2 YFSETQ. This CDR3 comprises 14 residues.

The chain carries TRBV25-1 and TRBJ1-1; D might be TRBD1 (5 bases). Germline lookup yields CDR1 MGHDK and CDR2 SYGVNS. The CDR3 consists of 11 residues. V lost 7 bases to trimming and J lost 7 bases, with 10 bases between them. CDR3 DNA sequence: TGTGCCAGCAAGGGGTATAGTGAAGCTTTCTTT. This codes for CASKGYSEAFF.

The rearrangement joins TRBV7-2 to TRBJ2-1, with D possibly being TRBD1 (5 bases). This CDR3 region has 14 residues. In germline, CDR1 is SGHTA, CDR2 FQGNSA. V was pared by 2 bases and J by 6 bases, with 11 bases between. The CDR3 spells CASSLLGVVNEQFF. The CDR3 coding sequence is TGTGCCAGCAGCTTATTAGGGGTTGTCAATGAGCAGTTCTTC.

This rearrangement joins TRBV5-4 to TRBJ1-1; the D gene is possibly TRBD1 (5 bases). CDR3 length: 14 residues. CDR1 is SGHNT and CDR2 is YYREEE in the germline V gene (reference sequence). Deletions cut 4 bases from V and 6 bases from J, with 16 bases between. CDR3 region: CASSDVRDGSEAFF. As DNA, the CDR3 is TGTGCCAGCAGCGATGTTCGGGACGGATCTGAAGCTTTCTTT.

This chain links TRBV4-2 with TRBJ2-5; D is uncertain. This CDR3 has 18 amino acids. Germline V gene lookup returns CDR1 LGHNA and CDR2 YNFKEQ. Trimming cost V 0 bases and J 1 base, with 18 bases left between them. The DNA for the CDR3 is TGTGCCAGCAGCCAAGATTCGTTAGGGCGCGGTTTCCAAGAGACCCAGTACTTC. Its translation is CASSQDSLGRGFQETQYF.

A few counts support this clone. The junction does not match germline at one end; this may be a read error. The CDR3 here is CASSVPGLAALFF. CDR3 nucleotide sequence: TGTGCCAGCAGCGTACCGGGACTAGCGGCTCTGTTCTTC. This chain uses TRBV7-2 with TRBJ2-4; 11 bases align to TRBD2. The CDR3 spans 13 residues. CDR1 and CDR2 from the germline V gene are SGHTA and FQGNSA.

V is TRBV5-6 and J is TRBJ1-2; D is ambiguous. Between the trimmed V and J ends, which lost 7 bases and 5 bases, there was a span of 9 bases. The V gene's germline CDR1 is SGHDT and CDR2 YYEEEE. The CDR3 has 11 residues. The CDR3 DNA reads TGTGCCAGCCCTCCCCCATATGGCTACACCTTC. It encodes CASPPPYGYTF.

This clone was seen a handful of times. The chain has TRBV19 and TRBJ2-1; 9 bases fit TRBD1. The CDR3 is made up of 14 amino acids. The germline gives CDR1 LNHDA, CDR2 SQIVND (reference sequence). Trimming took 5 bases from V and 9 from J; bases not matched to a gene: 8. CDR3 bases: TGTGCCAGTAGTCCATCGGACAGGGGCGGTGAGCAGTTCTTC. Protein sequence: CASSPSDRGGEQFF.